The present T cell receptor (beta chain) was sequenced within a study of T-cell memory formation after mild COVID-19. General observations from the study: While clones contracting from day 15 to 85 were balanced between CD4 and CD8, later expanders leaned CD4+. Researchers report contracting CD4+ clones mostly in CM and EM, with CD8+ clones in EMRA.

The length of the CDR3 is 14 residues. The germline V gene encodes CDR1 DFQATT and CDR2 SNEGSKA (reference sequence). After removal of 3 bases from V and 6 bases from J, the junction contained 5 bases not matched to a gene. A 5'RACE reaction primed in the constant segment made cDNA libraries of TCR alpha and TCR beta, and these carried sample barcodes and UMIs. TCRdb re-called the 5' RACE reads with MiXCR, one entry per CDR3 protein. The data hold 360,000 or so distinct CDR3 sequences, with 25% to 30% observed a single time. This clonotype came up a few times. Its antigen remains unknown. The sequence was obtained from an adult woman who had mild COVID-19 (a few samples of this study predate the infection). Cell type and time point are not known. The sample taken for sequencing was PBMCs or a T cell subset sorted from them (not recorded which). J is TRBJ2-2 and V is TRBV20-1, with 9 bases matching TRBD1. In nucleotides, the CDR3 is TGCAGTGCTAGCCGGGACAGGGTAGCCGGGGAGCTGTTTTTT. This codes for CSASRDRVAGELFF.